This T cell receptor (beta chain) was sequenced during a study of cytomegalovirus exposure and HLA in healthy donors. Profiled with immunoSEQ multiplex PCR; TCRdb holds only in-frame clones, not every one. The sample lists some 220,000 clones; over 80% were seen once. The CDR3 sequence is 12 residues long. With V trimmed by 5 bases and J by 9 bases, 6 bases remained unmatched. Germline V gene sequence: CDR1 GTSNPN, CDR2 SVGIG (reference sequence). This clonotype originated in a woman under 30 in good health and CMV-seronegative. V is TRBV30 and J is TRBJ2-1; 8 bases map to TRBD2. Specimen: PBMCs. This CDR3 reads CAWGGTSGEQFF. The CDR3 nucleotides read TGTGCCTGGGGCGGGACTAGTGGTGAGCAGTTCTTC.